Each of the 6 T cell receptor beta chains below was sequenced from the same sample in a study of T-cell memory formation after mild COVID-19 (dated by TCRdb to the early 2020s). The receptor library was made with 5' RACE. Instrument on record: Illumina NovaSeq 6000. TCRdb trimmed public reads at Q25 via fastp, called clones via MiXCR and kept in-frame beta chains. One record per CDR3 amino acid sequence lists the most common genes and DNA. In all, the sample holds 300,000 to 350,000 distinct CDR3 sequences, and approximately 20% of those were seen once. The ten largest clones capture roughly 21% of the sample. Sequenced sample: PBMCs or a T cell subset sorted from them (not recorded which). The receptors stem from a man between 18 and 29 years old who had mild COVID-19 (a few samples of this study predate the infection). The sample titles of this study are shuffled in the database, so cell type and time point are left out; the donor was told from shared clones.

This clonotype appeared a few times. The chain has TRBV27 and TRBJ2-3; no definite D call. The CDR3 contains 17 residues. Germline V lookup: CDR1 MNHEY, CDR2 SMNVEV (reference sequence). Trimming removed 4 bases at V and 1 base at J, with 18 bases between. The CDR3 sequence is CASSSAFEVSGTDTQYF. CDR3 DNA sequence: TGTGCCAGCAGTTCAGCGTTTGAGGTTTCGGGCACAGATACGCAGTATTTT.

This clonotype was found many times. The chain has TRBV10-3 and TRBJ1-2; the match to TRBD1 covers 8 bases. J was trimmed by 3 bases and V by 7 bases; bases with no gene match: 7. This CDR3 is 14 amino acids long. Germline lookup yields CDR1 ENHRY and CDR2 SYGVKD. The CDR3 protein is CAIMGQAKDYGYTF. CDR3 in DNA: TGTGCCATCATGGGACAGGCGAAGGACTATGGCTACACCTTC.

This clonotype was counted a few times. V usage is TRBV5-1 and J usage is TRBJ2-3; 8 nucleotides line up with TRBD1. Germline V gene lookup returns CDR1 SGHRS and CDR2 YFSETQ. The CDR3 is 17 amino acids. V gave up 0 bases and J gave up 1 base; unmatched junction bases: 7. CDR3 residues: CASSLARTGTGTDTQYF. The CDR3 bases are TGCGCCAGCAGCTTGGCCCGGACAGGGACGGGCACAGATACGCAGTATTTT.

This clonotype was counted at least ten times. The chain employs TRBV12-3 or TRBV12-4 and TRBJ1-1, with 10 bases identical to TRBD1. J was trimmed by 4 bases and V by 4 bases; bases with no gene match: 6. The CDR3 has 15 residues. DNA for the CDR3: TGTGCCAGCAGTTCCGACAGGGGGCTTGGCACTGAAGCTTTCTTT. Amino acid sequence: CASSSDRGLGTEAFF.

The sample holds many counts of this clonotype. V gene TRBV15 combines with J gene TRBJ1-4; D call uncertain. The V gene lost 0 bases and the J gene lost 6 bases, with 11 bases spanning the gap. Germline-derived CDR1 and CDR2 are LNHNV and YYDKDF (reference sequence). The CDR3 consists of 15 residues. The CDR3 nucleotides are TGTGCCACCAGCAGAGATAAGGGCTGGGATGAAAAACTGTTTTTT. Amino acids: CATSRDKGWDEKLFF.

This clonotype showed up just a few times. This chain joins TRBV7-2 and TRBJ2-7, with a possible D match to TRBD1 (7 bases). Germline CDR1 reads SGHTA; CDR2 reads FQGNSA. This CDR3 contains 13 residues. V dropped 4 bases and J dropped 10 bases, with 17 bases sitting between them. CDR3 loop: CASSSEEGARQYF. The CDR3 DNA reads TGTGCCAGCAGCTCGGAGGAGGGGGCAAGACAGTACTTC.